This TCR beta chain is from a study of T cells in Graves' hyperthyroidism and ophthalmopathy. This sample holds PBMCs from less than 13 ml fresh peripheral blood. RNA transcripts were the template for amplifying TCR beta CDR3 regions. The HTBI primer set was used in a first-round RT-PCR of the TCR CDR3. Using its own MiXCR run on the multiplex PCR reads, TCRdb lists one record per CDR3 protein. The sample consists of more than 550,000 distinct CDR3 sequences, over 15% of them appearing once. This CDR3 comprises 14 residues. The V and J ends lost 4 bases and 2 bases respectively, with 8 bases between them.

Material for sequencing was blood. The V gene is TRBV12-3 or TRBV12-4, the J gene TRBJ2-2, with TRBD1 as a possible D gene (5 bases). This clonotype was obtained from a woman aged 50 to 60 with Graves' hyperthyroidism that later progressed to Graves' ophthalmopathy. The CDR3 loop is CASSYQGNTGELFF. As DNA, the CDR3 is TGTGCCAGCAGTTACCAGGGAAACACCGGGGAGCTGTTTTTT.